The 12 T cell receptor beta chains listed next were all sequenced from one sample in a study of technical replicates of blood from a few donors (dated by TCRdb to the late 2010s). Libraries were built with the immunoSEQ multiplex PCR assay. The clones in this table, taken by TCRdb from immuneACCESS, are in-frame only. Not every clone is retained; where verified, under half of the shortfall comes from an unresolved V gene, and the cause of the rest is unknown. This sample has some 90,000 clones in its table, and 90% to 95% of those were observed once. Around 0.3% of the sample rests with the top ten. What was sequenced was T cells isolated from PBMCs. The receptor source for this set is a human donor in good health.

The chain combines TRBV20-1 with TRBJ1-2; tentative D call: TRBD1 (6 bases). V lost 4 bases and J 8 bases, leaving 8 bases between the germline ends. The CDR3 length is 10 residues. Germline V CDR1 and CDR2: DFQATT, SNEGSKA (reference sequence). The CDR3 region is CSAIQGGYTF. DNA for the CDR3: TGCAGTGCTATTCAGGGGGGCTACACCTTC.

The chain recombines TRBV5-4 with TRBJ2-5; perhaps TRBD1 as D (6 bases). CDR1 and CDR2 (germline): SGHNT, YYREEE (reference sequence). CDR3 length equals 14 residues. Trimming took off 3 bases at V and 4 bases at J, with 13 bases between the two ends. For the CDR3, the DNA is TGTGCCAGCAGCTCCAGGGGCTGGGGAGAGACCCAGTACTTC. This gives the protein CASSSRGWGETQYF.

This clone was seen once. The gene calls are TRBV6-1 and TRBJ1-1; D remains unclear. This CDR3 is 13 amino acids long. V shed 2 bases and J shed 2 bases, with 6 bases lying between them. Germline V gene data show CDR1 as MNHNS and CDR2 as SASEGT. This chain's CDR3 is CASSERGNTEAFF. The DNA for the CDR3 is TGTGCCAGCAGTGAAAGAGGAAACACTGAAGCTTTCTTT.

This sequence joins TRBV6-6 and TRBJ2-7; D not resolved. The CDR3 runs to 16 residues. Germline CDR1 reads MNHNY; CDR2 reads SVGAGI (reference sequence). Trimming removed 0 bases at V and 3 bases at J, with 15 bases between. Here the CDR3 reads CASSYSSRHEFYEQYF. The DNA of the CDR3 is TGTGCCAGCAGTTACTCGTCCAGACATGAATTCTACGAGCAGTACTTC.

The chain couples TRBV6-5 to TRBJ2-3, with TRBD2 identical over 8 bases. The CDR3 has 16 residues. The V gene end was trimmed by 4 bases and the J gene end by 2 bases; junction bases not matched to a gene: 8. From germline, CDR1 is MNHEY and CDR2 SVGAGI. The CDR3 bases are TGTGCCAGCAGTTCCGGGACTAGGGGGACCACAGATACGCAGTATTTT. This translates into CASSSGTRGTTDTQYF.

V usage is TRBV10-3 and J usage is TRBJ1-5, with D unclear. CDR1 and CDR2 from the germline V gene are ENHRY and SYGVKD. CDR3 length: 17 amino acids. Trimming removed 4 bases from V and 0 bases from J, with 16 bases in between. The CDR3 reads CAISAGIGEYSNQPQHF. CDR3 nucleotides: TGTGCCATCAGTGCTGGCATAGGAGAATATAGCAATCAGCCCCAGCATTTT.

Note on this clone: At one of its ends the junction is not consistent with the germline gene, which may arise from a read error. This specimen includes other DNA sequences encoding the same CDR3. The chain uses TRBV7-3 and TRBJ2-3; 14 positions agree with TRBD2. This CDR3 region has 21 residues. In germline, CDR1 is SGHTA, CDR2 FQGTGA. The DNA of the CDR3 is TGTGCTAGCAGCCCGGAAGGTCTTGGGACTAGCGGGAGATGTGGCACAGATACGCAGTATTTT. Translation: CASSPEGLGTSGRCGTDTQYF.

This clone appeared a single time. The J gene is TRBJ2-3, the V gene TRBV9; D not resolved. Trimming pared 2 bases from V and 0 bases from J, leaving 4 bases between. CDR1 and CDR2 from the germline V gene are SGDLS and YYNGEE. This CDR3 is 13 amino acids long. The CDR3 DNA is TGTGCCAGCAGCGTCCTTAGCACAGATACGCAGTATTTT. Its translation is CASSVLSTDTQYF.

On this clone itself: Other DNA variants within this sample encode the same CDR3. This chain uses TRBV7-3 with TRBJ1-2; 10 nucleotides match TRBD1. This CDR3 spans 13 amino acids. Trimming took 2 bases from V and 6 from J; bases not matched to a gene: 0. CDR1 and CDR2 from the germline V gene are SGHTA and FQGTGA. CDR3 sequence reads: CASSLGTGDGYTF. In DNA, the CDR3 is TGTGCCAGCAGCTTAGGGACAGGGGATGGCTACACCTTC.

V and J are TRBV30 and TRBJ1-2; D remains unclear. Germline V lookup: CDR1 GTSNPN, CDR2 SVGIG (reference sequence). The CDR3 sequence is 11 residues long. Trimming took off 5 bases at V and 4 bases at J, with 8 bases between the two ends. The CDR3 is CAWAPTYGYTF. In nucleotides, the CDR3 is TGTGCCTGGGCCCCTACCTATGGCTACACCTTC.

V gene TRBV27 combines with J gene TRBJ1-3, with D perhaps TRBD1 (5 bases). With 1 base removed from V and 2 bases from J, the gap between germline ends came to 15 bases. From germline, CDR1 is MNHEY and CDR2 SMNVEV (reference sequence). This CDR3 is 17 amino acids long. CDR3 residues: CASSLYPGVNPGNTIYF. The CDR3 region has the DNA TGTGCCAGCAGTTTATATCCGGGGGTAAATCCTGGAAACACCATATATTTT.

The chain is built from TRBV5-4 and TRBJ1-3; the D gene is possibly TRBD1 (6 bases). Looked up from germline, CDR1 is SGHNT and CDR2 is YYREEE (reference sequence). CDR3 length: 14 residues. The germline V and J ends were trimmed by 1 base and 4 bases, with 9 bases remaining between them. In DNA, the CDR3 is TGTGCCAGCAGCTTGTCCGGGACAGGAAACACCATATATTTT. It translates to CASSLSGTGNTIYF.